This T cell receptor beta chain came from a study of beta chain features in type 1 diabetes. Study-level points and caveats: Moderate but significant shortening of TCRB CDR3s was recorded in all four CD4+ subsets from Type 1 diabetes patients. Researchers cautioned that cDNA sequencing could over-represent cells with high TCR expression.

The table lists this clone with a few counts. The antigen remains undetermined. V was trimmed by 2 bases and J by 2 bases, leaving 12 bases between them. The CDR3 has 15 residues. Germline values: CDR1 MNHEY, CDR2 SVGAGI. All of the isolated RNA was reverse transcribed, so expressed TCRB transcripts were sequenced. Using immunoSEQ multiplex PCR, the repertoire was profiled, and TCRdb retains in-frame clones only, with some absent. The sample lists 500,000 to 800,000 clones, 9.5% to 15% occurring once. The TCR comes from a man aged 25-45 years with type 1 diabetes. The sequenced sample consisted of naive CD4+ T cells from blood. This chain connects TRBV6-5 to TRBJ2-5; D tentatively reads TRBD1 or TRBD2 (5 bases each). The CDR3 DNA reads TGTGCCAGCAGTTACGTCGGGACGCCTCAAGAGACCCAGTACTTC. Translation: CASSYVGTPQETQYF.